This T cell receptor beta chain originates from a study of blood T cell repertoires in COVID-19. For the study at large: Italy, Spain and the United States were the sources of the convalescent and acute COVID-19 samples. Sample material is recorded as cDNA or gDNA derived from T cells, B-cell-depleted T cells, or PBMCs.

In the original processing: For nucleated cells, counts were estimated from reference gene primer amplification. Clones were read by immunoSEQ multiplex PCR, and TCRdb kept only the in-frame ones, dropping some. Clone size and the V and J calls come from that table; the DNA yielded D and trimming. The top ten hold approximately 4% of the sample, which has 300,000 to 350,000 clones, almost 90% seen once. CDR3 length equals 14 residues. Trimming removed 6 bases from V and 10 bases from J, with 20 bases in between. Germline CDR1 and CDR2: LNHDA and SQIVND (reference sequence). Enrollees, roughly 18 to 90 years old, lived in approximately 25 US areas.

This clonotype was sampled from a woman aged 18-30 years with acute COVID-19. The specimen sequenced was PBMCs or T cells enriched from blood (not recorded which). This rearrangement joins TRBV19 to TRBJ2-3; D remains ambiguous. This CDR3 reads CASSPVDWIPAQYF. CDR3 DNA: TGTGCCAGTAGCCCCGTAGACTGGATCCCGGCGCAGTATTTT.